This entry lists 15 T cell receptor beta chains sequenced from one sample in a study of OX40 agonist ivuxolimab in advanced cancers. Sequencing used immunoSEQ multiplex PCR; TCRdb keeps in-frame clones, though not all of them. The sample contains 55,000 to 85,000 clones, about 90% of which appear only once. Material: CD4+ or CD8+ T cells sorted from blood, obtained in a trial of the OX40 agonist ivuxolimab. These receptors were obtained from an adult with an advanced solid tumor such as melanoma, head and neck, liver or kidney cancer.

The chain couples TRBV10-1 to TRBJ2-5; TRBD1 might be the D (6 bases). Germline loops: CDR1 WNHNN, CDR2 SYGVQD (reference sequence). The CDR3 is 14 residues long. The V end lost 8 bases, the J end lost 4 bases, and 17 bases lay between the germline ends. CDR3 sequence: CASQRSGVGETQYF. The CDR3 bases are TGCGCCAGCCAGAGGTCAGGGGTCGGAGAGACCCAGTACTTC.

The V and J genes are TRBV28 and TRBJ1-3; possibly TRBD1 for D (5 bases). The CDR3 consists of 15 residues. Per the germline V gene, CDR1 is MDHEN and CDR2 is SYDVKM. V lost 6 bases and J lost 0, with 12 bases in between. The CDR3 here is CASSRGLDSGNTIYF. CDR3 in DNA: TGTGCCAGCAGCCGGGGACTCGACTCTGGAAACACCATATATTTT.

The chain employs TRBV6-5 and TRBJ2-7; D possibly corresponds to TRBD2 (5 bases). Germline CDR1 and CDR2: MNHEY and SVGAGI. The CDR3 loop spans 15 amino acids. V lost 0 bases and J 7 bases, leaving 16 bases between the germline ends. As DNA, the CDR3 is TGTGCCAGCAGTTACTCGAGAGCTAGCCCGGGGGAGCAGTACTTC. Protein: CASSYSRASPGEQYF.

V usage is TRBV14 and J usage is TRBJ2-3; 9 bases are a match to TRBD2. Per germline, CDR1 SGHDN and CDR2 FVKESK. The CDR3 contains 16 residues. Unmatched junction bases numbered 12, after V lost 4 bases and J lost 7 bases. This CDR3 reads CASSPRGASGTHTQYF. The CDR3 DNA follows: TGTGCCAGCAGCCCCCGGGGGGCTAGCGGGACTCATACGCAGTATTTT.

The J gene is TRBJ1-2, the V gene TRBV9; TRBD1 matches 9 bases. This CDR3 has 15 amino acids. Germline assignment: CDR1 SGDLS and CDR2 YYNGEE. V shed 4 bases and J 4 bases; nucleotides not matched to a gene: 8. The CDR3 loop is CASSPRTGDFYGYTF. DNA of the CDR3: TGTGCCAGCAGCCCAAGGACAGGGGATTTCTATGGCTACACCTTC. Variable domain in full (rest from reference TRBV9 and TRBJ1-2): DSGVTQTPKHLITATGQRVTLRCSPRSGDLSVYWYQQSLDQGLQFLIQYYNGEERAKGNILERFSAQQFPDLHSELNLSSLELGDSALYFCASSPRTGDFYGYTFGSGTRLTVV.

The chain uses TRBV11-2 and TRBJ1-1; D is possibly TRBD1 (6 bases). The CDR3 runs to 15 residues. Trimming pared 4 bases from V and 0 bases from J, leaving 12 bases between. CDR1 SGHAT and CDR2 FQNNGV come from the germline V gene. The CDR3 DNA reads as TGTGCCAGCAGCTCGGACCCAGGGGTGAACACTGAAGCTTTCTTT. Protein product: CASSSDPGVNTEAFF. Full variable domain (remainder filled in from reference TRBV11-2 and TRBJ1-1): EAGVAQSPRYKIIEKRQSVAFWCNPISGHATLYWYQQILGQGPKLLIQFQNNGVVDDSQLPKDRFSAERLKGVDSTLKIQPAKLEDSAVYLCASSSDPGVNTEAFFGQGTRLTVV.

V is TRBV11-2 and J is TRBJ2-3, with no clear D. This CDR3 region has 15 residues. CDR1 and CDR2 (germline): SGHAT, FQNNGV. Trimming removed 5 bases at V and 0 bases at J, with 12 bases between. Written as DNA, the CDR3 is TGTGCCAGCAGCCCCGCTAGAGCTAGCACAGATACGCAGTATTTT. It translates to CASSPARASTDTQYF.

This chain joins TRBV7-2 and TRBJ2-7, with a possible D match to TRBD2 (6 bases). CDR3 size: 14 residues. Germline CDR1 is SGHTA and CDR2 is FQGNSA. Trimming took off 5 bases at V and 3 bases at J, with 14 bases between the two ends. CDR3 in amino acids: CASSPGTFHYEQYF. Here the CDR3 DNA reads TGTGCCAGCAGCCCCGGGACTTTCCACTACGAGCAGTACTTC. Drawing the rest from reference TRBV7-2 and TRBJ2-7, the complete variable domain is GAGVSQSPSNKVTEKGKDVELRCDPISGHTALYWYRQSLGQGLEFLIYFQGNSAPDKSGLPSDRFSAERTGGSVSTLTIQRTQQEDSAVYLCASSPGTFHYEQYFGPGTRLTVT.

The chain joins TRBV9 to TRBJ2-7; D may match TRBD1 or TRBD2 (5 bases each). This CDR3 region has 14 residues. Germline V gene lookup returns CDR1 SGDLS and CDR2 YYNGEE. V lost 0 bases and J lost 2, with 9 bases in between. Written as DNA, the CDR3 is TGTGCCAGCAGCGTAGATGAGGGACCCTACGAGCAGTACTTC. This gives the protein CASSVDEGPYEQYF.

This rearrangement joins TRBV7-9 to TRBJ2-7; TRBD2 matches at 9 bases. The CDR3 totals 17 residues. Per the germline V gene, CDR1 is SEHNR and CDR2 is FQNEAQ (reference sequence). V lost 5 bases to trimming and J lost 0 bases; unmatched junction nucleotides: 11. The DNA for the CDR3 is TGTGCCAGCAGCCCAAGGCCGGGACTAGCTTCCTCCTACGAGCAGTACTTC. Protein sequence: CASSPRPGLASSYEQYF.

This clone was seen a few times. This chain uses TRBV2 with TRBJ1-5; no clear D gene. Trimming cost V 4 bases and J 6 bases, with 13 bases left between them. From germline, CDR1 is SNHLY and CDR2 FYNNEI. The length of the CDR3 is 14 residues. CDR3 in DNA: TGTGCCAGCAGTGGGGATTCCGACGGTCAGCCCCAGCATTTT. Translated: CASSGDSDGQPQHF. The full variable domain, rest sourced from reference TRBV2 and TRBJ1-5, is EPEVTQTPSHQVTQMGQEVILRCVPISNHLYFYWYRQILGQKVEFLVSFYNNEISEKSEIFDDQFSVERPDGSNFTLKIRSTKLEDSAMYFCASSGDSDGQPQHFGDGTRLSIL.

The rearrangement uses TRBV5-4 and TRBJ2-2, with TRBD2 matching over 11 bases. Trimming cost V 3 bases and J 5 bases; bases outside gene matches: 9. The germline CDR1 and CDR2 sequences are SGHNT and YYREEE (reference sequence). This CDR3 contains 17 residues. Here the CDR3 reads CASSSGLAVKRTGELFF. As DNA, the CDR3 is TGTGCCAGCAGCTCGGGACTAGCGGTCAAAAGGACCGGGGAGCTGTTTTTT.

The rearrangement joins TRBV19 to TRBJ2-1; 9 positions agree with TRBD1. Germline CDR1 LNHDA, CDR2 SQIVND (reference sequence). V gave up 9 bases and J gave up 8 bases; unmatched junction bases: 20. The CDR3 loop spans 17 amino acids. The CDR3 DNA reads TGTGCCAGCAATATGGGTGGAGTGGGACAGGGAGAAGATGAGCAGTTCTTC. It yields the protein CASNMGGVGQGEDEQFF.

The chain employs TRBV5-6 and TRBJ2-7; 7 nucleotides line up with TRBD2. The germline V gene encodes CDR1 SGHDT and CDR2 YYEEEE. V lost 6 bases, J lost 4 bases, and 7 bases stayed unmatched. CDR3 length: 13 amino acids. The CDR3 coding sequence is TGTGCCAGCACCTACGGGGGGACTTACGAGCAGTACTTC. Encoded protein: CASTYGGTYEQYF.

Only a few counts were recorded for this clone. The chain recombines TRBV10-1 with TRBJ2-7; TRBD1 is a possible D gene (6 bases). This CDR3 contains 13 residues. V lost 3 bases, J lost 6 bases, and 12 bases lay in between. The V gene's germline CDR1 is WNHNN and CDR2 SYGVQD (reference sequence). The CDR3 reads CASSEQGLTEQYF. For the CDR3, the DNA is TGCGCCAGCAGTGAACAGGGCCTTACCGAGCAGTACTTC.